This record concerns one T cell receptor beta chain sequence. The data originate from a study of CD8+ T cells in alopecia areata. Study information: In an open-label trial, patients got 5 to 10 mg tofacitinib twice daily.

Treatment indicated: oral pan-JAK inhibitor, 5-10 mg twice daily. Obtained from alopecia areata patients were lesional scalp punch biopsies along with peripheral blood. Trimming stripped 4 bases from V and 2 bases from J, with 15 bases between. The CDR3 length is 16 residues. Germline CDR1 reads LGHNA; CDR2 reads YSLEER. Following RNA extraction, reverse transcription yielded cDNA that acted as the sequencing template. The method was immunoSEQ multiplex PCR; TCRdb's version includes in-frame clones alone and lacks a portion of them. Of some 7,100 clones listed, under 70% are singletons. The rearrangement joins TRBV4-3 to TRBJ2-1; the D gene is possibly TRBD2 (6 bases). The sample here was skin, taken at week 4, from a patient treated with tofacitinib. The receptor's source is a human donor with alopecia areata. This chain's CDR3 is CASSPFGGITYNEQFF. DNA of the CDR3: TGCGCCAGCAGCCCTTTCGGCGGGATAACCTACAATGAGCAGTTCTTC.